These T cell receptor beta chains were read from a single sample in a study of cytomegalovirus exposure and HLA in healthy donors. TCRdb keeps only in-frame clones here, not all; method: immunoSEQ multiplex PCR. The profile shows about 220,000 clones, over 80% of them singletons. Sequenced material: PBMCs. These receptors came from a woman in her 40s in good health and CMV-seropositive. CDR3s include the opening cysteine and the closing phenylalanine or tryptophan. A D gene is named only where the DNA matches it firmly. Clone size, where shown, is once, few, many, or a class for clones that have expanded.

abundance	v_gene	j_gene	d_gene	len	CDR3nt	CDR3aa
.	TRBV7-3	TRBJ1-5	.	15	TGTGCCAGCAGCGCCGGGTTACCCAAGGGGCAGCCCCAGCATTTT	CASSAGLPKGQPQHF
few	TRBV28	TRBJ2-4	.	15	TGTGCCAGCAGTTTTTGGGGGCCGGCCAAAAACATTCAGTACTTC	CASSFWGPAKNIQYF
.	TRBV19	TRBJ1-5	.	15	TGTGCCAGTAGTGTCGTGGGGCGCAGGGAACAGCCCCAGCATTTT	CASSVVGRREQPQHF
.	TRBV7-3	TRBJ2-2	.	12	TGTGCCAGCAGCGGCAATGGCGGGGAGCTGTTTTTT	CASSGNGGELFF
.	TRBV28	TRBJ1-2	TRBD1	13	TGTGCCAGCAGTCCGGGACAGGGGTATGGCTACACCTTC	CASSPGQGYGYTF
.	TRBV7-9	TRBJ2-7	TRBD1	16	TGTTCCAGCAGTCGACCCGGGACAGGGTACTCCTACGAGCAGTACTTC	CSSSRPGTGYSYEQYF
.	TRBV7-9	TRBJ2-1	TRBD1	15	TGTGCCAGCAGCTTTCCCGGGACAGGGATCAATGAGCAGTTCTTC	CASSFPGTGINEQFF
few	TRBV19	TRBJ1-2	.	15	TGTGCCAGTAGTATCCCCTCAACAGGGAACTATGGCTACACCTTC	CASSIPSTGNYGYTF
.	TRBV9	TRBJ2-1	TRBD2	15	TGTGCCAGCAGCTCGACTAGCGGGAGGATCGGTGAGCAGTTCTTC	CASSSTSGRIGEQFF
.	TRBV5-1	TRBJ2-7	TRBD1	17	TGCGCCAGCAGCTCGGGACAGGGGTCACCCTTCTCCTACGAGCAGTACTTC	CASSSGQGSPFSYEQYF
.	TRBV5-4	TRBJ2-7	TRBD1	15	TGTGCCAGCAGCTCCGGGGGACAGGGCATATACGAGCAGTACTTC	CASSSGGQGIYEQYF
.	TRBV30	TRBJ2-5	TRBD1	11	TGTGCCTACACGGGACAGCTAAGAGTCCACTTC	CAYTGQLRVHF
.	TRBV30	TRBJ1-4	.	13	TGTGCCTGGAGAAGGGGATATAATGAAAAACTGTTTTTT	CAWRRGYNEKLFF
.	TRBV7-8	TRBJ2-1	.	15	TGTGCCAGCAGCCCTGGGACAAGAGCCCTCAATGAGCAGTTCTTC	CASSPGTRALNEQFF
.	TRBV9	TRBJ1-1	TRBD1	14	TGTGCCAGCAGCGCACAGGGGACGGCGTCTGAAGCTTTCTTT	CASSAQGTASEAFF
.	TRBV7-2	TRBJ2-7	TRBD1	15	TGTGCCAGCAGCTTACGACAGGGGGCGGTCTACGAGCAGTACTTC	CASSLRQGAVYEQYF
.	TRBV5-1	TRBJ2-5	.	14	TGCGCCAGCAGCTTCGAAGAGTACCAAGAGACCCAGTACTTC	CASSFEEYQETQYF